This T cell receptor beta chain was recorded in a study of identical twins. This clonotype was found many times. Its antigen is undetermined. Study-wide findings and caveats: Twin-shared out-of-frame alpha sequences were enriched for low generation probability. For out-of-frame beta sequences, excess twin sharing was weaker. Fewer insertions characterized abundant cord blood beta clonotypes, whereas memory repertoires showed none.

CDR3 length: 13 amino acids. Trimming pared 5 bases from V and 6 bases from J, leaving 13 bases between. TCRdb passed the 5' RACE reads through MiXCR, listing each CDR3 protein once. Of fewer than 450,000 distinct CDR3 sequences in the sample, approximately 8.8% are singletons; the top ten hold around 8.6%. J is TRBJ1-1 and V is TRBV12-3 or TRBV12-4, with D possibly being TRBD1 (6 bases). Sequenced material: naive T cells sorted from blood. The clonotype comes from a woman in her forties or fifties in good health. CDR3 loop: CASSPTGSAEAFF. The CDR3 DNA follows: TGTGCCAGCAGTCCCACAGGGAGCGCTGAAGCTTTCTTT.